The clone carrying this TCR beta chain was detected many times. Its antigen is unknown. This sample is drawn from a study of metastatic and nonmetastatic thyroid tumors. Background on the study: Samples came from malignant and benign thyroid patients, and repertoires were compared across blood and tumor or nodule tissue.

The germline V gene encodes CDR1 SEHNR and CDR2 FQNEAQ (reference sequence). This CDR3 spans 15 amino acids. Trimming removed 1 base from V and 5 bases from J; junction bases left unmatched: 4. The entire patient cohort was treatment-naive prior to thyroid surgery. In the authors' methods: Clinicopathological groups of papillary thyroid cancer showed CDR3 differences that were used to build a distant-metastasis classifier. MiXCR was used by TCRdb to re-call the PCR reads. What appears here as the V and J calls and clone size reflects TCRdb's work, not the paper's. The data contain tens of thousands of clones, around 15% of them singletons. Study-wide findings and caveats: Significantly higher TCR beta diversity was reportedly seen in malignant thyroid tumors than benign nodules, in blood and tumor.

This chain uses TRBV7-9 with TRBJ1-5, with TRBD1 matching 8 bases. The sequence came from a female donor with papillary thyroid cancer or a benign thyroid nodule (not recorded which). Some clones in this sample may be carry-over from other donors' samples. The source material was blood. CDR3: CASSLGTGPHQPQHF. DNA of the CDR3: TGTGCCAGCAGCTTAGGGACAGGGCCCCATCAGCCCCAGCATTTT.